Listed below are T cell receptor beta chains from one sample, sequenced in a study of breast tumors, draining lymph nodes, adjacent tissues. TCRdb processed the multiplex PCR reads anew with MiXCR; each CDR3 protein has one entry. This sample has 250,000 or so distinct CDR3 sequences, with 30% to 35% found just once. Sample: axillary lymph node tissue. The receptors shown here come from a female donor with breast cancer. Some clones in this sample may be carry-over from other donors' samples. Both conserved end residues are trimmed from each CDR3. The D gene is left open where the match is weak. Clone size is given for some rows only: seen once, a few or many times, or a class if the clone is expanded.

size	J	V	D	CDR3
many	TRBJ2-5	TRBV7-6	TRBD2	ASSWGRAVETQY
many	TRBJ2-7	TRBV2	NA	ASSLGGATYEQY
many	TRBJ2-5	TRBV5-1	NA	ASSLVLALRETQY
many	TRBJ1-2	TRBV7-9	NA	ASSPLGDWYGYT
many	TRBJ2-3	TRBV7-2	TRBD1	ASSFRQGASTDTQY
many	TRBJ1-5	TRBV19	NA	ASSITGGRPQH
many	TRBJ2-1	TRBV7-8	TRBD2	ASSPRAAGAINEQF
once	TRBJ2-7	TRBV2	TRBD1	ASSDPGQGAIYEQY
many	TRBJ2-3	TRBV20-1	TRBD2	SAGGLANTDTQY
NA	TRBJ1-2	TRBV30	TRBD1	AWSPVSGGYGYT
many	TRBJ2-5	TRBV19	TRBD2	ASSSGRAVETQY
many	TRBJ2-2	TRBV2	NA	ASSEQDSNTGELF
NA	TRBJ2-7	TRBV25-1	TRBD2	ASSAPGLAGGIAYEQY
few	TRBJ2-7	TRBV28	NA	ASTGSGHEQY
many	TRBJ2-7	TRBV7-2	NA	ASSLVGGAGVSYEQY
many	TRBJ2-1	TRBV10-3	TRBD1	ATGTGTGPNNEQF
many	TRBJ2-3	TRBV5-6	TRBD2	ASSLVAGGTDTQY
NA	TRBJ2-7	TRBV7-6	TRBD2	ASSSGAGGPNPYEQY
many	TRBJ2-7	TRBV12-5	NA	ASGLNRAEQY
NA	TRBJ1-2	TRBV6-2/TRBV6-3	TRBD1	ASSHSLDRGRWGYT
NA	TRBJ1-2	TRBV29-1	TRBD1	SVSGTAGHYGYT
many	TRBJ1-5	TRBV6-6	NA	ASSLSGTGSNQPQH
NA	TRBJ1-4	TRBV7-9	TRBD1	ASRESGTGTNEKLF
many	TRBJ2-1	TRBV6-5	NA	ASSYAVSSYNEQF
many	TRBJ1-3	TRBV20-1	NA	SALASGAGNTIY
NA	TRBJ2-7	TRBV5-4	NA	ASSLVPIAYEQY
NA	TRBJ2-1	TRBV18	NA	VSSSGNEQF
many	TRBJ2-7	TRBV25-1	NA	ASSEPATYEQY
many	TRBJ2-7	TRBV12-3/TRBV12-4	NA	ASGWTQGGEQY
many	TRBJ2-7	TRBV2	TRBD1	ASKVEGQTYEQY
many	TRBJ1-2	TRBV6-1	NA	ASNTGYYYGYT
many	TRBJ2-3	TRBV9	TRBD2	ASRPPGLDTDTQY
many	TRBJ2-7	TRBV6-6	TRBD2	ASSYGPTSGLAGEFDEQY
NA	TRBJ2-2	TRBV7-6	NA	ASSLTGPGELF
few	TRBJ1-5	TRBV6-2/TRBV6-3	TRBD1	ASSHRRDRGRLPQH
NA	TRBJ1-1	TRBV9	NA	ASSPRGSPNTEAF
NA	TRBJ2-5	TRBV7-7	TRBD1	AGSLGGWGETQY
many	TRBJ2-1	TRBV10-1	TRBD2	ASSLAGDGEQF
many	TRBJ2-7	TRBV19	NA	ASGSPYEQY
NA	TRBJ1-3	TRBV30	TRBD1	AWNAGGLRNTIY
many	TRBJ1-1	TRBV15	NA	ATSRDGIAAEAF
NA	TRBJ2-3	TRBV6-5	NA	ASSYSMGGPAVDTQY
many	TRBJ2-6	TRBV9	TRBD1	ASGFGTGGPGANVLT
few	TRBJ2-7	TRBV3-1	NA	ASSLGGRGYEQY
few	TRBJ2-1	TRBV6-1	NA	ASRTTERRPYNEQF
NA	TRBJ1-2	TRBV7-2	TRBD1	AGKARQGIDGYT
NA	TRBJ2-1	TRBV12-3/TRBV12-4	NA	ASSPRDPYNEQF
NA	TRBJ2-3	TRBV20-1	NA	SAREAIYNEQY
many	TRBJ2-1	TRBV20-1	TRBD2	SASAGGSRMNEQF
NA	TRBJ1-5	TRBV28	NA	ASSFGRRVSGNQPQH
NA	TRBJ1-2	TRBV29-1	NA	SATFQSGGHGYT
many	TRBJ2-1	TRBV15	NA	ATRFSGYSESYNEQF
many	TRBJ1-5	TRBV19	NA	ASKAGTNQPQH
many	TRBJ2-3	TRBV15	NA	ATSRQGTDTQY
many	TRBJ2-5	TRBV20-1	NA	SARRQGRYQETQY
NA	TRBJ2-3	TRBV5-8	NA	ASSSEGGVADTQY
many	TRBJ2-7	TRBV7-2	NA	ASSLALGRRYEQY
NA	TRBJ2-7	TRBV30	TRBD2	AWKDSGRYEQY
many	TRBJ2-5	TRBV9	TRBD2	ASSRSGGQETQY